This T cell receptor beta chain is drawn from a study of blood T cell repertoires in COVID-19. Methods used by the authors: The assay estimated nucleated cells by amplifying reference gene primers. TCRdb's table, derived via immunoSEQ multiplex PCR, lists solely in-frame clones and lacks some. That table is the source of V, J and clone size, and D and trimming were worked out from the DNA. This table holds approximately 210,000 clones, more than 75% found once. Cohorts were determined from participant-reported clinical history. Sequences were obtained from PBMCs or T cells enriched from blood (not recorded which). This sequence originates from a man in his thirties or forties with acute COVID-19.

CDR3 DNA: TGTGCCAGCACCGAACCGGGACAGGGGAGGGAAAAACTGTTTTTT. Amino acids: CASTEPGQGREKLFF. The V call is TRBV2, the J call TRBJ1-4; 10 bases fit TRBD1. CDR1 is SNHLY, CDR2 FYNNEI, per germline. The CDR3 covers 15 residues. V lost 7 bases to trimming and J lost 8 bases; unmatched junction nucleotides: 10.